The rows below give T cell receptor beta chains drawn from one sample of a study of spatial heterogeneity in lung cancer. TCRdb fed the 5' RACE reads into MiXCR, producing one record per CDR3 protein. The repertoire holds some 21,000 distinct CDR3 sequences, with around 4.6% as singletons. The specimen comprised PBMCs, sampled at surgery. The receptor source for this set is a male donor with early-stage non-small cell lung cancer. CDR3s include the opening cysteine and the closing phenylalanine or tryptophan. The D gene is left open where the match is weak. Size values are once, few and many counts, or a class for expanded clones, and some rows have none.

DNA	CDR3	J	size	D	V
TGCAGCGTTGAACAGGCCAGCTCTGGAAACACCATATATTTT	CSVEQASSGNTIYF	TRBJ1-3	many	-	TRBV29-1
TGTGCCAGCAGACCGGGGTTTAACGACGAGCAGTACTTC	CASRPGFNDEQYF	TRBJ2-7	many	-	TRBV6-5
TGTGCCAGCAGCTTAGAAGCAGGACCCCTCCACTTT	CASSLEAGPLHF	TRBJ1-6	many	-	TRBV11-2
TGCAGTGCCGAGGCAGGGGCATCGGAATACAATGAGCAGTTCTTC	CSAEAGASEYNEQFF	TRBJ2-1	many	-	TRBV20-1
TGTGCCAGCAGTTTCCCGACAGGGCCCACTGAAGCTTTCTTT	CASSFPTGPTEAFF	TRBJ1-1	many	TRBD1	TRBV12-3/TRBV12-4
TGTGCCAGCTCACCAAACAGCATGAACACTGAAGCTTTCTTT	CASSPNSMNTEAFF	TRBJ1-1	-	-	TRBV18
TGTGCCAGCAGCTATACAGGGTCTGGGGCCAACGTCCTGACTTTC	CASSYTGSGANVLTF	TRBJ2-6	many	-	TRBV7-9
TGTGCCAGCAGCCCAGAGAGCCTAGGGGCCCAGTACTTC	CASSPESLGAQYF	TRBJ2-5	many	-	TRBV3-1
TGTGCCACCAGCAGAGATCTCTTAGCGCTGCAGTTCTTC	CATSRDLLALQFF	TRBJ2-1	-	-	TRBV15
TGCAGTGCCCCCGCTTACTTGAACACTGAAGCTTTCTTT	CSAPAYLNTEAFF	TRBJ1-1	medium-sized	-	TRBV20-1
TGTGCCAGCAGTTTTGGATTACATAGCAATCAGCCCCAGCATTTT	CASSFGLHSNQPQHF	TRBJ1-5	many	-	TRBV12-3/TRBV12-4
TGTGCCAGCAGTTACAGGATGAATGAAAAACTGTTTTTT	CASSYRMNEKLFF	TRBJ1-4	many	-	TRBV6-5
TGTGCCAGCAGTATTATCGGGGGGTCGTTGGATACGCAGTATTTT	CASSIIGGSLDTQYF	TRBJ2-3	many	TRBD2	TRBV27
TGTGCCAGCAGCCCGAGGATGACAGGGAACGAGCAGTACTTC	CASSPRMTGNEQYF	TRBJ2-7	many	TRBD1	TRBV7-9
TGTGCCAGCAGTCCCTCCTCGGGCCCTAATTCCTACGAGCAGTACTTC	CASSPSSGPNSYEQYF	TRBJ2-7	-	-	TRBV14
TGTGCCAGCAGCACTAGCGGGGGGCGGGAGGATACGCAGTATTTT	CASSTSGGREDTQYF	TRBJ2-3	medium-sized	TRBD2	TRBV7-2
TGTGCCAGCAGCCCTGGACTAGCGGGGGACCTGAACACCGGGGAGCTGTTTTTT	CASSPGLAGDLNTGELFF	TRBJ2-2	medium-sized	TRBD2	TRBV7-6
TGTGCCAGCAGCCGACGCGGGCTGAACACTGAAGCTTTCTTT	CASSRRGLNTEAFF	TRBJ1-1	many	-	TRBV7-2
TGTGCCTGGAGTGTACTACAGGGGGACACTGAAGCTTTCTTT	CAWSVLQGDTEAFF	TRBJ1-1	many	TRBD1	TRBV30
TGTGCCACCCGTAGCGGGAGCACAGATACGCAGTATTTT	CATRSGSTDTQYF	TRBJ2-3	many	TRBD2	TRBV6-5
TGCAGCGTCCTTGGGACAGGGGGCGGCACTGAAGCTTTCTTT	CSVLGTGGGTEAFF	TRBJ1-1	many	TRBD1	TRBV29-1
TGTGCCAGCAGGGCCCATACGAACACCGGGGAGCTGTTTTTT	CASRAHTNTGELFF	TRBJ2-2	many	-	TRBV9
TGCGCCAGCAGCCCGTGGGACAGGGGAAACACTGAAGCTTTCTTT	CASSPWDRGNTEAFF	TRBJ1-1	many	TRBD1	TRBV5-1
TGCAGTGCAAAGGACACCTCAAACTATGGCTACACCTTC	CSAKDTSNYGYTF	TRBJ1-2	many	-	TRBV20-1
TGTGCCAGCAGCCAAGAGTCCATATTGGGTGAAAAACTGTTTTTT	CASSQESILGEKLFF	TRBJ1-4	many	-	TRBV14
TGTGCCAGCAGCTTAGGGGCAGGTGGCACAGATACGCAGTATTTT	CASSLGAGGTDTQYF	TRBJ2-3	many	-	TRBV7-2
TGTGCCAGCAGTGACCTGGGTATGCTGAACGAGCAGTACTTC	CASSDLGMLNEQYF	TRBJ2-7	medium-sized	-	TRBV28
TGCGCCAGCAGCCTATCCCGGGACAACTACAATGAGCAGTTCTTC	CASSLSRDNYNEQFF	TRBJ2-1	many	-	TRBV4-1
TGTGCCAGCAGTTCATACAGCATTAGCAATCAGCCCCAGCATTTT	CASSSYSISNQPQHF	TRBJ1-5	many	-	TRBV27
TGCGCCAGCAGCAATGGAACGGGGCGACCCGACAATCAGCCCCAGCATTTT	CASSNGTGRPDNQPQHF	TRBJ1-5	many	-	TRBV23-1
TGTGCCAGCAGCCCCCGCGGGGGGAACACTGAAGCTTTCTTT	CASSPRGGNTEAFF	TRBJ1-1	many	-	TRBV11-2
TGTGCCAGCAGTTTAATTCCAGGGGGAGGCGAGCAGTACTTC	CASSLIPGGGEQYF	TRBJ2-7	medium-sized	-	TRBV28
TGTGCCAGCAGTCCACCGGGACAGGGTACCGGGGAGCTGTTTTTT	CASSPPGQGTGELFF	TRBJ2-2	many	TRBD1	TRBV6-6
TGTGCCAGCAGCTCCGCCGCCCTAACAAGAACTGGAAACACCATATATTTT	CASSSAALTRTGNTIYF	TRBJ1-3	many	-	TRBV3-1
TGTGCCAGCAGCCTTCGGGACGGGGGCTACAATGAGCAGTTCTTC	CASSLRDGGYNEQFF	TRBJ2-1	many	-	TRBV11-2
TGCGCCAGCAGCCAGGGACTAGCGGGAGCCCATGAGCAGTTCTTC	CASSQGLAGAHEQFF	TRBJ2-1	many	TRBD2	TRBV4-3
TGTGCCAGCAGCTTAGCCAGGAAGAACACCGGGGAGCTGTTTTTT	CASSLARKNTGELFF	TRBJ2-2	many	-	TRBV7-9
TGTGCCAGCTCACGCCGACAGGGGGCGAACACCGGGGAGCTGTTTTTT	CASSRRQGANTGELFF	TRBJ2-2	-	TRBD1	TRBV18
TGTGCCAGCAGCCAACCGAGCGGAGGTGGATATGGCTACACCTTC	CASSQPSGGGYGYTF	TRBJ1-2	many	-	TRBV4-2
TGTGCCAGCAGCCCCTCTAGCGGGAGCCATCGGGAGCAGTACTTC	CASSPSSGSHREQYF	TRBJ2-7	few	TRBD2	TRBV3-1
TGTGCCAGCAGCCTGGGACAGCATAGCAATCAGCCCCAGCATTTT	CASSLGQHSNQPQHF	TRBJ1-5	-	TRBD1	TRBV6-5
TGCAGTGCGAGGGACGGTGACACTGAAGCTTTCTTT	CSARDGDTEAFF	TRBJ1-1	-	-	TRBV20-1
TGTGCCAGCAGCTTAGATCAGCGAAATGGCTACACCTTC	CASSLDQRNGYTF	TRBJ1-2	many	-	TRBV7-2
TGTGCCAGCAGCCAAAGGGCAGGGGGGAACACTGAAGCTTTCTTT	CASSQRAGGNTEAFF	TRBJ1-1	many	TRBD1	TRBV4-2
TGTGCCAGCAGAGAGGCAGGGCGGAGACCATACGAGCAGTACTTC	CASREAGRRPYEQYF	TRBJ2-7	many	-	TRBV27
TGTGCCAGCAGTTACAACCCCAGGGCGAACACTGAAGCTTTCTTT	CASSYNPRANTEAFF	TRBJ1-1	medium-sized	-	TRBV6-2/TRBV6-3
TGTGCCAGCTCACCTTTGGACGGGGGGCAAGAGCAGTACTTC	CASSPLDGGQEQYF	TRBJ2-7	many	-	TRBV18
TGTGCCAGCAGCCCCGATGCGGCTAGCGGCTACAATGAGCAGTTCTTC	CASSPDAASGYNEQFF	TRBJ2-1	many	TRBD2	TRBV4-2
TGTGCCAGCAGCTTAGCACAGATAAGGAACACTGAAGCTTTCTTT	CASSLAQIRNTEAFF	TRBJ1-1	medium-sized	-	TRBV7-9
TGCAGTGCTAGCATGAGAGTAGGGTCGAGAACTGAAGCTTTCTTT	CSASMRVGSRTEAFF	TRBJ1-1	many	-	TRBV20-1
TGTGCCAGCAGCCTCGACTACCGGACTGGATATCAGAGTGGGGAGCTGTTTTTT	CASSLDYRTGYQSGELFF	TRBJ2-2	many	-	TRBV4-2
TGTGCCAGCAGCCCCCTGCCCGACAGCATCTCCTACAATGAGCAGTTCTTC	CASSPLPDSISYNEQFF	TRBJ2-1	many	-	TRBV7-9
TGTGCCAGCAGTCACCGACAGGACACAGATACGCAGTATTTT	CASSHRQDTDTQYF	TRBJ2-3	many	-	TRBV6-5